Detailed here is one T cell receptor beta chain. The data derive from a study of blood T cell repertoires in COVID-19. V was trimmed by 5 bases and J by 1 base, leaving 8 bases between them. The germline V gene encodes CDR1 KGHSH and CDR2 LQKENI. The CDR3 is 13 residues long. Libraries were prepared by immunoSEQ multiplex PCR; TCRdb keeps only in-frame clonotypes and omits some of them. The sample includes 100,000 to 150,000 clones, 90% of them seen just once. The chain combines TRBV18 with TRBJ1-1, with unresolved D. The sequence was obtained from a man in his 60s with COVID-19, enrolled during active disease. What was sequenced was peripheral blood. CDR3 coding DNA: TGTGCCAGCTCAGGTCAGGAGAACACTGAAGCTTTCTTT. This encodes CASSGQENTEAFF.